This T cell receptor (beta chain) came from a study of T cell responses to AZD1222 COVID-19 vaccine. V shed 4 bases and J 2 bases; nucleotides not matched to a gene: 4. Germline lookup yields CDR1 SGHRS and CDR2 YFSETQ. The CDR3 loop spans 14 amino acids. Repertoires were generated with immunoSEQ multiplex PCR, while TCRdb's copy carries only in-frame clones and drops some. The sample carries roughly 98,000 clones, around nine tenths recorded once. The V call is TRBV5-1, the J call TRBJ2-7, with 9 bases that match TRBD1. The sequenced sample was peripheral blood, obtained 28 days after the second AZD1222 dose. This TCR was recovered from an adult who received the AZD1222 COVID-19 vaccine. CDR3 loop: CASSLRQGAYEQYF. The CDR3 bases are TGCGCCAGCAGCCTCAGACAGGGGGCCTACGAGCAGTACTTC.